The present T cell receptor (beta chain) was sequenced within a study of blood T cell repertoires in COVID-19. Overall study: Acute-phase and convalescent COVID-19 samples originated in the United States, Italy and Spain. Sample material is recorded as cDNA or gDNA derived from T cells, B-cell-depleted T cells, or PBMCs.

This clone was seen a single time. In the original analysis: Estimated nucleated cell counts came from reference gene primer amplification. Some clones are missing from TCRdb's copy, which holds only in-frame ones; the method was immunoSEQ multiplex PCR. D and trimming come from the DNA, and the V and J calls and clone size come from that table. Seen here are about 100,000 clones, nearly 90% observed once, and the top ten hold under 7%. Germline V lookup: CDR1 SGHRS, CDR2 YFSETQ. This CDR3 has 13 residues. Trimming shortened V by 1 base and J by 8 bases, and 10 bases separated the two germline ends. The genes are TRBV5-1 and TRBJ2-1, with D possibly matching TRBD2 (6 bases). The sample was peripheral blood. This clonotype originated in a woman aged 60-75 years with acute or convalescent COVID-19. The CDR3 nucleotides are TGCGCCAGCAGCTTGAGTCGGAGGGATGAGCAGTTCTTC. Translated: CASSLSRRDEQFF.